The 16 T cell receptor beta chains presented below share a single source sample, sequenced in a study of blood T cell repertoires in COVID-19. This table comes from immunoSEQ multiplex PCR, and its TCRdb copy is limited to in-frame clones, with some not included. The data contain about 210,000 clones, approximately 78% of them singletons. What was sequenced was peripheral blood. All receptors derive from a woman aged 40 to 50 with acute or convalescent COVID-19.

The rearrangement links TRBV5-6 to TRBJ2-3; D unclear. The germline V and J ends were trimmed by 4 bases and 2 bases, with 23 bases remaining between them. Germline V gene data show CDR1 as SGHDT and CDR2 as YYEEEE. This CDR3 has 18 amino acids. The CDR3 nucleotides read TGTGCCAGCAGCGCGAGGATGGCTCCCTTTAAACCCACAGATACGCAGTATTTT. This encodes CASSARMAPFKPTDTQYF.

This clone occurred a few times. The chain uses TRBV19 and TRBJ2-7; 7 nucleotides match TRBD2. This CDR3 contains 14 residues. Germline V gene data show CDR1 as LNHDA and CDR2 as SQIVND (reference sequence). V lost 5 bases, J lost 7 bases, and 11 bases stayed unmatched. The CDR3 loop reads CASSLGGSPMEQYF. The CDR3 DNA reads TGTGCCAGTAGTCTTGGCGGGAGCCCCATGGAGCAGTACTTC. The whole variable domain, filled in from reference TRBV19 and TRBJ2-7, reads DGGITQSPKYLFRKEGQNVTLSCEQNLNHDAMYWYRQDPGQGLRLIYYSQIVNDFQKGDIAEGYSVSREKKESFPLTVTSAQKNPTAFYLCASSLGGSPMEQYFGPGTRLTVT.

In this sample, this clone turned up a few times. The chain carries TRBV19 and TRBJ2-1, with D possibly being TRBD2 (7 bases). Germline V CDR1 and CDR2: LNHDA, SQIVND (reference sequence). Deletions cut 7 bases from V and 0 bases from J, with 16 bases between. The CDR3 length is 16 residues. The CDR3 DNA sequence: TGTGCCAGTATGAACCGAAGGGGGGGCTCCTACAATGAGCAGTTCTTC. Its protein product is CASMNRRGGSYNEQFF. The full variable domain, in which reference TRBV19 and TRBJ2-1 provide the parts outside the CDR3, is DGGITQSPKYLFRKEGQNVTLSCEQNLNHDAMYWYRQDPGQGLRLIYYSQIVNDFQKGDIAEGYSVSREKKESFPLTVTSAQKNPTAFYLCASMNRRGGSYNEQFFGPGTRLTVL.

The V gene is TRBV19, the J gene TRBJ1-1; 8 nucleotides agree with TRBD1. Germline CDR1 is LNHDA and CDR2 is SQIVND (reference sequence). The CDR3 runs to 14 residues. V shed 5 bases and J 3 bases; nucleotides not matched to a gene: 5. CDR3 in amino acids: CASSQTGVDTEAFF. CDR3 sequence (DNA): TGTGCCAGTAGTCAGACAGGGGTGGACACTGAAGCTTTCTTT.

This clone was seen just once. Here the CDR3 reads CASSRVQGLQETQYF. CDR3 DNA sequence: TGTGCCAGCAGCCGGGTACAGGGGCTTCAAGAGACCCAGTACTTC. This chain links TRBV7-9 with TRBJ2-5, with 7 bases identical to TRBD1. This CDR3 has 15 residues. Looked up from germline, CDR1 is SEHNR and CDR2 is FQNEAQ (reference sequence). Trimming removed 5 bases from V and 2 bases from J; junction bases left unmatched: 8.

The rearrangement joins TRBV15 to TRBJ2-1; 12 bases are shared with TRBD2. The V gene's germline CDR1 is LNHNV and CDR2 YYDKDF (reference sequence). Trimming took 3 bases from V and 5 from J; bases not matched to a gene: 14. The CDR3 runs to 19 residues. The CDR3 sequence is CATSSRASGGARGNNEQFF. As DNA, the CDR3 is TGTGCCACCAGCAGTCGGGCTAGCGGGGGGGCTAGGGGCAACAATGAGCAGTTCTTC.

This clone was picked up many times. The J gene is TRBJ1-1, the V gene TRBV15, with 7 bases lining up with TRBD1. This CDR3 comprises 16 residues. V was pared by 1 base and J by 0 bases, with 5 bases of the junction left unmatched. Germline CDR1 and CDR2: LNHNV and YYDKDF (reference sequence). The CDR3 region has the DNA TGTGCCACCAGCAGAGCTCCTGACAGGGTGAACACTGAAGCTTTCTTT. It codes for CATSRAPDRVNTEAFF.

The CDR3 DNA follows: TGTGCCAGCAGTTACGTAGCGGGAGGGCCCCAGTTCTTC. It is translated as CASSYVAGGPQFF. The J gene is TRBJ2-1, the V gene TRBV12-3 or TRBV12-4; TRBD2 matches 11 bases. J lost 13 bases, V lost 4 bases, and 6 bases had no gene match. CDR3 size: 13 residues.

V and J are TRBV5-1 and TRBJ2-2, with TRBD1 matching over 9 bases. This CDR3 contains 15 residues. Germline CDR1 is SGHRS and CDR2 is YFSETQ. V shed 4 bases and J 6 bases; nucleotides not matched to a gene: 7. CDR3 bases: TGCGCCAGCAGCCTCAGGACAGGGGCGGCCGGGGAGCTGTTTTTT. Its translation: CASSLRTGAAGELFF. The variable domain in full, completed from reference TRBV5-1 and TRBJ2-2, reads KAGVTQTPRYLIKTRGQQVTLSCSPISGHRSVSWYQQTPGQGLQFLFEYFSETQRNKGNFPGRFSGRQFSNSRSEMNVSTLELGDSALYLCASSLRTGAAGELFFGEGSRLTVL.

This chain connects TRBV2 to TRBJ1-1; D gene unclear. CDR3 length equals 12 residues. Looked up from germline, CDR1 is SNHLY and CDR2 is FYNNEI. V was trimmed by 6 bases and J by 1 base, leaving 6 bases between them. The CDR3 region is CASRIQNTEAFF. The CDR3 coding sequence is TGTGCCAGCAGGATACAGAACACTGAAGCTTTCTTT.

The V call is TRBV27, the J call TRBJ2-5; D may be TRBD2 (5 bases). The CDR3 has 16 residues. Trimming removed 6 bases from V and 4 bases from J, with 21 bases in between. Germline V gives CDR1 MNHEY, CDR2 SMNVEV (reference sequence). As DNA, the CDR3 is TGTGCCAGCAGGGAGGCCTTTACCGGCTTCGGAGAGACCCAGTACTTC. Amino acids: CASREAFTGFGETQYF.

A few counts support this clone. The V and J genes are TRBV5-1 and TRBJ2-7; D ambiguous. Trimming took off 4 bases at V and 5 bases at J, with 13 bases between the two ends. Germline CDR1 reads SGHRS; CDR2 reads YFSETQ. CDR3 length: 13 amino acids. The CDR3 is CASSPLIEDEQYF. CDR3 DNA sequence: TGCGCCAGCAGCCCGTTAATAGAGGACGAGCAGTACTTC.

The gene calls are TRBV19 and TRBJ1-1; D unresolved. The V end lost 2 bases, the J end lost 1 base, and 8 bases lay between the germline ends. The CDR3 totals 14 residues. Germline lookup yields CDR1 LNHDA and CDR2 SQIVND (reference sequence). CDR3 residues: CASSIPQPNTEAFF. CDR3 coding DNA: TGTGCCAGTAGTATACCACAACCGAACACTGAAGCTTTCTTT.

The sample holds a few counts of this clone. The chain combines TRBV20-1 with TRBJ2-2, with 10 positions matching TRBD2. Germline loops: CDR1 DFQATT, CDR2 SNEGSKA (reference sequence). V lost 3 bases, J lost 3 bases, and 10 bases stayed unmatched. The CDR3 is made up of 17 amino acids. Here the CDR3 DNA reads TGCAGTGCTAGTCGGCCTAGCGGGAGCCTTTACACCGGGGAGCTGTTTTTT. Translated: CSASRPSGSLYTGELFF.

This clone was seen only a few times. V gene TRBV20-1 combines with J gene TRBJ2-1; 15 nucleotides align to TRBD2. CDR3 length equals 14 residues. Germline V gene lookup returns CDR1 DFQATT and CDR2 SNEGSKA (reference sequence). V gave up 3 bases and J gave up 10 bases; unmatched junction bases: 4. The CDR3 region is CSASGTSGGREQFF. CDR3 sequence (DNA): TGCAGTGCTAGTGGGACTAGCGGGGGGAGAGAGCAGTTCTTC.

This chain joins TRBV10-3 and TRBJ1-2, with D maybe TRBD1 (5 bases). V was trimmed by 7 bases and J by 5 bases, leaving 11 bases between them. The CDR3 runs 12 residues. CDR1 is ENHRY and CDR2 is SYGVKD in the germline V gene. The CDR3 region has the DNA TGTGCCATCACCGAGGACACGTATGGCTACACCTTC. It specifies CAITEDTYGYTF.